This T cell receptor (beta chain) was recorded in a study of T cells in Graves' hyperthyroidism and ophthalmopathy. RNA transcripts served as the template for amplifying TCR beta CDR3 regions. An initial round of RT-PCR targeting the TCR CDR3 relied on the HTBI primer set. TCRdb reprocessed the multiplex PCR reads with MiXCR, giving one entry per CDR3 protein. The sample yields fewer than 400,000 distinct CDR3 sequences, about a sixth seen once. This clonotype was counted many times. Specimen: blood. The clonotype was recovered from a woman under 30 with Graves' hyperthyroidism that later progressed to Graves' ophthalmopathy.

CDR3 in amino acids: CASSLASGLTPGDYGYTF. In nucleotides, the CDR3 is TGTGCCAGCAGCTTAGCCTCGGGACTAACCCCCGGGGACTATGGCTACACCTTC. V gene TRBV7-9 combines with J gene TRBJ1-2; tentative D call: TRBD1 (5 bases). CDR3 length: 18 residues. Trimming stripped 0 bases from V and 3 bases from J, with 20 bases between. The germline V gene encodes CDR1 SEHNR and CDR2 FQNEAQ (reference sequence).